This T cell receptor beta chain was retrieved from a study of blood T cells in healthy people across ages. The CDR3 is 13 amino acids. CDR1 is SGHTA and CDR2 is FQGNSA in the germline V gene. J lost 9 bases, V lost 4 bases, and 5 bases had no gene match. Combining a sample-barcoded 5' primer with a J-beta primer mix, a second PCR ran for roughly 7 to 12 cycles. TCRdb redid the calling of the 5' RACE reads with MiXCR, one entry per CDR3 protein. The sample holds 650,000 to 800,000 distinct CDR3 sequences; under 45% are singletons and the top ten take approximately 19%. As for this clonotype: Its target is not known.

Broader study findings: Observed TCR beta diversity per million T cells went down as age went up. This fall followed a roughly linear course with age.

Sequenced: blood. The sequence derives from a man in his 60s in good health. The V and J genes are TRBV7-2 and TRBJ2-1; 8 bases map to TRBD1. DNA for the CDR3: TGTGCCAGCAGCTCCCAGGGGGCGACTGAGCAGTTCTTC. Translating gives CASSSQGATEQFF.